The 31 T cell receptor beta chains in this list originate from one sample, sequenced in a study of cytomegalovirus exposure and HLA in healthy donors. 13 Jbeta primers and 60 Vbeta primers were used for the PCR. Libraries were prepared by immunoSEQ multiplex PCR; TCRdb keeps only in-frame clonotypes and omits some of them. Here the sample spans approximately 210,000 clones, roughly 83% being singletons. The sequencing sample was made of PBMCs. These receptors were taken from a male donor in good health and CMV-seropositive.

The V and J genes are TRBV7-2 and TRBJ2-7, with 13 nucleotides matching TRBD2. This CDR3 has 17 residues. The J segment lost 0 bases and the V segment lost 2 bases, leaving 4 bases of the junction unmatched. Germline V CDR1 and CDR2: SGHTA, FQGNSA. The CDR3 region is CASSLKGTSGASYEQYF. For the CDR3, the DNA is TGTGCCAGCAGCTTAAAGGGGACTAGCGGGGCCTCCTACGAGCAGTACTTC.

This clone was seen a few times. One end of the junction does not line up with germline, which may come from a read error. The J gene is TRBJ1-1, the V gene TRBV9; perhaps TRBD1 as D (6 bases). Germline-derived CDR1 and CDR2 are SGDLS and YYNGEE. The CDR3 contains 14 residues. The CDR3 bases are TGTGCCAGCAGCGTAGCTACAGGGAACGCTGAAGCTTTCTTT. Translation: CASSVATGNAEAFF.

This chain joins TRBV18 and TRBJ2-5; maybe TRBD2 (6 bases). The CDR3 covers 17 residues. Germline V lookup: CDR1 KGHSH, CDR2 LQKENI. V dropped 0 bases and J dropped 2 bases, with 16 bases sitting between them. CDR3 sequence: CASSPPGPGLRQETQYF. For the CDR3, the DNA is TGTGCCAGCTCACCACCGGGGCCGGGACTTCGGCAAGAGACCCAGTACTTC.

This clone was recorded a few times. This CDR3 reads CASSQQAVPSYEQYF. The CDR3 nucleotides read TGCGCCAGCAGCCAACAAGCGGTCCCCTCCTACGAGCAGTACTTC. This chain links TRBV4-1 with TRBJ2-7, with D tentatively TRBD2 (5 bases). This CDR3 has 15 amino acids. Deletions cut 2 bases from V and 0 bases from J, with 11 bases between. Per the germline V gene, CDR1 is MGHRA and CDR2 is YSYEKL.

This chain joins TRBV5-1 and TRBJ2-2; weak D call: TRBD2 (5 bases). Between the trimmed V and J ends, which lost 6 bases and 4 bases, there was a span of 13 bases. Germline CDR1 SGHRS, CDR2 YFSETQ. The CDR3 length is 14 residues. The CDR3 reads CASTTQDSTGELFF. The CDR3 bases are TGCGCCAGCACGACGCAGGACTCCACCGGGGAGCTGTTTTTT.

J is TRBJ2-3 and V is TRBV14; 8 bases align to TRBD2. The CDR3 loop spans 16 amino acids. V lost 4 bases, J lost 4 bases, and 10 bases stayed unmatched. Germline values: CDR1 SGHDN, CDR2 FVKESK. CDR3 nucleotides: TGTGCCAGCAGCCCCGGACTAGCAGCGTTATCAGATACGCAGTATTTT. It yields the protein CASSPGLAALSDTQYF.

As DNA, the CDR3 is TGTGCCAGCAGCCCGGGGGGGACGACGGAAGCTTTCTTT. This gives the protein CASSPGGTTEAFF. This rearrangement joins TRBV7-3 to TRBJ1-1; D is possibly TRBD1 (5 bases). Germline V gene data show CDR1 as SGHTA and CDR2 as FQGTGA. V lost 5 bases to trimming and J lost 8 bases, with 15 bases between them. This CDR3 spans 13 amino acids.

The chain employs TRBV29-1 and TRBJ1-1, with D perhaps TRBD1 (5 bases). V was clipped by 3 bases and J by 3 bases, with 11 bases between them. Germline CDR1 and CDR2: SQVTM and ANQGSEA. This CDR3 has 13 amino acids. The CDR3 DNA reads TGCAGCGTTGAGGGACGGAGGGACACTGAAGCTTTCTTT. Translated, it gives CSVEGRRDTEAFF.

The chain carries TRBV28 and TRBJ1-4, with 7 bases aligning to TRBD1. This CDR3 comprises 18 residues. The germline gives CDR1 MDHEN, CDR2 SYDVKM. Trimming cost V 5 bases and J 7 bases; bases outside gene matches: 19. CDR3 nucleotide sequence: TGTGCCAGCAGTACTGACAGGGTTTCCTCCGTGCTTCGTGAAAAACTGTTTTTT. Its translation: CASSTDRVSSVLREKLFF.

CDR3 residues: CASSLPGTGVNTQYF. For the CDR3, the DNA is TGTGCCAGCAGCCTACCCGGGACAGGGGTGAATACGCAGTATTTT. The chain couples TRBV14 to TRBJ2-3, with 10 nucleotides matching TRBD1. V trimming: 4 bases; J trimming: 7 bases; junction bases outside the gene matches: 8. Germline V gene lookup returns CDR1 SGHDN and CDR2 FVKESK. This CDR3 spans 15 amino acids.

V usage is TRBV6-5 and J usage is TRBJ2-7; the D gene is possibly TRBD1 (6 bases). Germline V CDR1 and CDR2: MNHEY, SVGAGI. The CDR3 consists of 15 residues. V gave up 8 bases and J gave up 4 bases, with 21 bases separating them. As DNA, the CDR3 is TGTGCCAGCCGGGCCCCGGGACACAAAATTTACGAGCAGTACTTC. Translation gives CASRAPGHKIYEQYF.

This chain links TRBV5-1 with TRBJ1-5; D possibly corresponds to TRBD1 (5 bases). The V gene lost 3 bases and the J gene lost 3 bases, with 16 bases spanning the gap. Germline V gives CDR1 SGHRS, CDR2 YFSETQ. The CDR3 is 16 residues long. CDR3 loop: CASSSTGVGSNQPQHF. In nucleotides, the CDR3 is TGCGCCAGCAGCTCTACAGGTGTGGGGTCCAATCAGCCCCAGCATTTT.

The chain links TRBV6-5 to TRBJ2-5; TRBD1 matches at 7 bases. The closer fit of TRBJ2-7 to the DNA end suggests the J call may be wrong. This CDR3 region has 14 residues. Germline CDR1 and CDR2: MNHEY and SVGAGI. The CDR3 protein is CASNRGQTFYEQYF. The DNA for the CDR3 is TGTGCCAGCAATAGGGGACAGACCTTCTACGAGCAGTACTTC.

The V gene is TRBV18, the J gene TRBJ1-3; D is perhaps TRBD1 (5 bases). V was cut by 8 bases and J by 0 bases, with 14 bases left in between. The CDR3 sequence is 15 residues long. CDR1 is KGHSH, CDR2 LQKENI, per germline. As DNA, the CDR3 is TGTGCCAGCGACCGGCAGGGAAGCTCTGGAAACACCATATATTTT. This gives the protein CASDRQGSSGNTIYF.

The chain joins TRBV30 to TRBJ1-5; possibly TRBD1 for D (6 bases). Germline assignment: CDR1 GTSNPN and CDR2 SVGIG (reference sequence). Between the trimmed V and J ends, which lost 0 bases and 4 bases, there was a span of 10 bases. The CDR3 has 14 residues. The CDR3 loop reads CAWSVRQANQPQHF. The CDR3, as DNA: TGTGCCTGGAGTGTACGACAGGCGAATCAGCCCCAGCATTTT.

The rearrangement links TRBV5-1 to TRBJ2-1; no clear D gene. The V gene lost 0 bases and the J gene lost 0 bases, with 10 bases spanning the gap. This CDR3 spans 16 amino acids. Germline-derived CDR1 and CDR2 are SGHRS and YFSETQ. The CDR3 nucleotides are TGCGCCAGCAGCTTGGGTGGGCTGAGCTCCTACAATGAGCAGTTCTTC. Its translation is CASSLGGLSSYNEQFF.

The chain is built from TRBV5-1 and TRBJ2-5, with 7 bases fitting TRBD2. Per germline, CDR1 SGHRS and CDR2 YFSETQ. CDR3 length equals 16 residues. The J segment lost 0 bases and the V segment lost 3 bases, leaving 8 bases of the junction unmatched. The CDR3 DNA sequence: TGCGCCAGCAGCTCAAGGGGTAGCGGGTACCAAGAGACCCAGTACTTC. Protein: CASSSRGSGYQETQYF.

In this sample, this clone turned up a few times. The chain carries TRBV28 and TRBJ1-2; D is possibly TRBD1 (5 bases). The CDR3 covers 14 residues. Germline V CDR1 and CDR2: MDHEN, SYDVKM. Trimming took 7 bases from V and 4 from J, leaving 16 bases between them. As DNA, the CDR3 is TGTGCCAGCAACCTAGGTGACACAGGCTATGGCTACACCTTC. As protein: CASNLGDTGYGYTF.

The genes are TRBV14 and TRBJ2-2; a weak D match, TRBD1 (5 bases). Trimming cost V 1 base and J 7 bases, with 13 bases left between them. Germline V gives CDR1 SGHDN, CDR2 FVKESK. The CDR3 runs to 15 residues. CDR3 loop: CASSQVGQGGGELFF. The CDR3 DNA is TGTGCCAGCAGCCAAGTAGGGCAGGGCGGCGGGGAGCTGTTTTTT. The complete variable domain, with remaining parts taken from reference TRBV14 and TRBJ2-2, reads EAGVTQFPSHSVIEKGQTVTLRCDPISGHDNLYWYRRVMGKEIKFLLHFVKESKQDESGMPNNRFLAERTGGTYSTLKVQPAELEDSGVYFCASSQVGQGGGELFFGEGSRLTVL.

V gene TRBV19 combines with J gene TRBJ1-4, with D perhaps matching TRBD1 (6 bases). CDR1 and CDR2 (germline): LNHDA, SQIVND (reference sequence). The CDR3 has 14 residues. Trimming cost V 5 bases and J 7 bases, with 14 bases left between them. CDR3 loop: CASSRGASSEKLFF. DNA for the CDR3: TGTGCCAGTAGTCGGGGGGCCTCAAGTGAAAAACTGTTTTTT. The complete variable domain, with remaining parts taken from reference TRBV19 and TRBJ1-4, reads DGGITQSPKYLFRKEGQNVTLSCEQNLNHDAMYWYRQDPGQGLRLIYYSQIVNDFQKGDIAEGYSVSREKKESFPLTVTSAQKNPTAFYLCASSRGASSEKLFFGSGTQLSVL.

The chain couples TRBV7-2 to TRBJ1-5; no clear D gene. This CDR3 is 14 amino acids long. Germline CDR1 is SGHTA and CDR2 is FQGNSA. V was clipped by 1 base and J by 0 bases, with 4 bases between them. The CDR3 DNA follows: TGTGCCAGCAGCTTAGGGCTTAGCAATCAGCCCCAGCATTTT. Translation gives CASSLGLSNQPQHF. The full variable domain, completed using reference TRBV7-2 and TRBJ1-5, is GAGVSQSPSNKVTEKGKDVELRCDPISGHTALYWYRQSLGQGLEFLIYFQGNSAPDKSGLPSDRFSAERTGGSVSTLTIQRTQQEDSAVYLCASSLGLSNQPQHFGDGTRLSIL.

This chain uses TRBV5-4 with TRBJ2-7; 11 bases are shared with TRBD2. From germline, CDR1 is SGHNT and CDR2 YYREEE (reference sequence). Trimming took 8 bases from V and 2 from J; bases not matched to a gene: 3. The CDR3 sequence is 13 residues long. CDR3: CASQLAGAYEQYF. In nucleotides, the CDR3 is TGTGCCAGTCAACTAGCGGGAGCCTACGAGCAGTACTTC.

This chain connects TRBV7-2 to TRBJ2-3; possible D gene TRBD2, 5 bases. The CDR3 runs 15 residues. CDR1 and CDR2 from the germline V gene are SGHTA and FQGNSA. V lost 5 bases and J lost 5, with 17 bases in between. CDR3 DNA sequence: TGTGCCAGCAGCCAACGGGGAACGGGTGGAGATACGCAGTATTTT. This gives the protein CASSQRGTGGDTQYF.

This clone has a single count. A read error may produce the germline difference seen at one junction end. This chain connects TRBV6-4 to TRBJ2-5, with D maybe TRBD1 (6 bases). Per the germline V gene, CDR1 is MRHNA and CDR2 is SNTAGT. The CDR3 loop spans 11 amino acids. Here the CDR3 reads CASSAGAAMDF. The DNA of the CDR3 is TGTGCCAGCAGTGCAGGGGCGGCAATGGACTTC.

This clone was recorded only once. V usage is TRBV6-5 and J usage is TRBJ1-4; TRBD1 matches 7 bases. Trimming cost V 6 bases and J 7 bases; bases outside gene matches: 8. This CDR3 is built from 14 residues. Germline V gene sequence: CDR1 MNHEY, CDR2 SVGAGI. The CDR3 sequence: CASRRTGEGEKLFF. CDR3 sequence (DNA): TGTGCCAGCAGACGGACAGGCGAGGGTGAAAAACTGTTTTTT.

The V and J genes are TRBV7-2 and TRBJ1-2, with a weak D call TRBD1 (6 bases). With 5 bases removed from V and 2 bases from J, the gap between germline ends came to 15 bases. This CDR3 is 15 amino acids long. Germline-derived CDR1 and CDR2 are SGHTA and FQGNSA. CDR3 region: CASSPRLQGNYGYTF. CDR3 nucleotides: TGTGCCAGCAGCCCCCGTCTGCAGGGGAACTATGGCTACACCTTC.

The chain links TRBV7-9 to TRBJ1-1, with a tentative D call TRBD1 (5 bases). This CDR3 comprises 13 residues. Between the trimmed V and J ends, which lost 3 bases and 11 bases, there was a span of 16 bases. Germline values: CDR1 SEHNR, CDR2 FQNEAQ (reference sequence). The CDR3 DNA follows: TGTGCCAGCAGCTTGTCTCGCGGACAAAGGGCTTTCTTT. This sequence encodes CASSLSRGQRAFF.

The chain couples TRBV28 to TRBJ1-5; no definite D call. In germline, CDR1 is MDHEN, CDR2 SYDVKM. The V end lost 3 bases, the J end lost 1 base, and 7 bases lay between the germline ends. The CDR3 runs to 14 residues. CDR3 amino acids: CASSFAGSNQPQHF. The DNA of the CDR3 is TGTGCCAGCAGTTTCGCGGGGAGCAATCAGCCCCAGCATTTT.

This clone was recorded a few times. The rearrangement uses TRBV5-1 and TRBJ2-7; tentatively, D is TRBD2 (5 bases). V was pared by 0 bases and J by 5 bases, with 12 bases between. Germline CDR1 reads SGHRS; CDR2 reads YFSETQ. CDR3 length equals 14 residues. This chain's CDR3 is CASSLVGVLHEQYF. Here the CDR3 DNA reads TGCGCCAGCAGCTTGGTGGGAGTTTTACACGAGCAGTACTTC.

The rearrangement uses TRBV11-3 and TRBJ2-5; the D gene is possibly TRBD2 (5 bases). This CDR3 contains 13 residues. CDR1 is SGHNT and CDR2 is YENEEA in the germline V gene. V was pared by 2 bases and J by 3 bases, with 7 bases between. The CDR3 protein is CASSLWGEETQYF. For the CDR3, the DNA is TGTGCCAGCAGCTTATGGGGAGAAGAGACCCAGTACTTC.

CDR3 nucleotide sequence: TGTGCCAGCAGTGAATCGGGGACAGGGGCTAACTATGGCTACACCTTC. Its protein product is CASSESGTGANYGYTF. V gene TRBV2 combines with J gene TRBJ1-2; 10 bases map to TRBD1. Germline V gene data show CDR1 as SNHLY and CDR2 as FYNNEI. After removal of 2 bases from V and 0 bases from J, the junction contained 3 bases not matched to a gene. The CDR3 runs to 16 residues. Looking up the rest from reference TRBV2 and TRBJ1-2 gives the full variable domain: EPEVTQTPSHQVTQMGQEVILRCVPISNHLYFYWYRQILGQKVEFLVSFYNNEISEKSEIFDDQFSVERPDGSNFTLKIRSTKLEDSAMYFCASSESGTGANYGYTFGSGTRLTVV.